This TCR beta chain was observed in a study of Graves' ophthalmopathy and Graves' hyperthyroidism. Study observations and caveats: A 13-signature model separated ophthalmopathy from stable hyperthyroidism, just over 85% sensitivity, about 81% specificity.

RNA transcripts provided the template for amplifying TCR beta CDR3 regions. First-round RT-PCR employed HTBI primers, with a second-round multiplex PCR after it. TCRdb reanalysed the multiplex PCR reads using MiXCR and keeps one entry per CDR3 protein. The sample shows 220,000 or so distinct CDR3 sequences, roughly 21% of them seen only once. Each donor who had ophthalmopathy showed moderate-to-severe activity, a CAS of ≥3, a NOSPECS of ≥4, and a duration under 3 months. The V gene's germline CDR1 is SGHTA and CDR2 FQGNSA. The CDR3 consists of 13 residues. Deletions cut 5 bases from V and 5 bases from J, with 12 bases between. This clonotype showed up many times. The antigen is undetermined.

This rearrangement joins TRBV7-2 to TRBJ2-5; no clear D. Sequenced: peripheral blood. The receptor was isolated from a woman in her forties or fifties with Graves' ophthalmopathy. The CDR3 DNA follows: TGTGCCAGCAGCAGAGCTCGTTCCGAGACCCAGTACTTC. It specifies CASSRARSETQYF.